The 7 T cell receptor beta chains below all came from one sample that was sequenced in a study of OX40 agonist ivuxolimab in advanced cancers. The library was built by means of the immunoSEQ multiplex PCR assay. What TCRdb holds here is the immuneACCESS table cut down to in-frame rearrangements. Part of the clones is not present; checked against another copy, under half of the missing clones reflect an unresolved V gene, and the others are unexplained. This sample comprises some 30,000 clones, approximately 87% of them detected only once. Of the sample, about 34% is held by the ten largest clones. The sample in question was CD4+ or CD8+ T cells sorted from blood, obtained in a trial of the OX40 agonist ivuxolimab. These receptors were taken from an adult with an advanced solid tumor such as melanoma, head and neck, liver or kidney cancer.

The chain uses TRBV7-9 and TRBJ1-2; 10 nucleotides align to TRBD1. The CDR3 loop spans 14 amino acids. Germline V gene data show CDR1 as SEHNR and CDR2 as FQNEAQ (reference sequence). Unmatched junction bases numbered 3, after V lost 4 bases and J lost 4 bases. The CDR3 here is CASSSGTGVYGYTF. CDR3 in DNA: TGTGCCAGCAGCTCGGGGACAGGGGTCTATGGCTACACCTTC.

CDR3 nucleotides: TGTGCCAGCAGCCAAGATTTAGGGGCCGCGAACTATGGCTACACCTTC. It is translated as CASSQDLGAANYGYTF. This rearrangement joins TRBV4-2 to TRBJ1-2; D is possibly TRBD1 (5 bases). The CDR3 is 16 residues long. Trimming cost V 0 bases and J 2 bases, with 13 bases left between them. CDR1 and CDR2 from the germline V gene are LGHNA and YNFKEQ.

The chain uses TRBV2 and TRBJ2-1, with a possible D match to TRBD2 (6 bases). Trimming took off 2 bases at V and 2 bases at J, with 13 bases between the two ends. This CDR3 has 16 residues. Germline V lookup: CDR1 SNHLY, CDR2 FYNNEI. CDR3 coding DNA: TGTGCCAGCAGTGAACAGATGGGGGGAGCCTACAATGAGCAGTTCTTC. This encodes CASSEQMGGAYNEQFF.

The rearrangement joins TRBV7-8 to TRBJ2-5, with TRBD2 matching 7 bases. The CDR3 loop spans 13 amino acids. Germline CDR1 SGHVS, CDR2 FQNEAQ. V shed 4 bases and J 4 bases; nucleotides not matched to a gene: 3. CDR3 region: CASSSRLAETQYF. CDR3 sequence (DNA): TGTGCCAGCAGCTCGCGACTAGCAGAGACCCAGTACTTC.

The rearrangement uses TRBV4-1 and TRBJ2-3, with D tentatively TRBD1 (6 bases). The germline V and J ends were trimmed by 4 bases and 0 bases, with 14 bases remaining between them. Germline CDR1 reads MGHRA; CDR2 reads YSYEKL. CDR3 size: 16 residues. CDR3 in DNA: TGCGCCAGCAGCCTCAGGGACATACCGAGCACAGATACGCAGTATTTT. The encoded protein is CASSLRDIPSTDTQYF.

This sequence joins TRBV7-2 and TRBJ2-3, with 7 bases aligning to TRBD2. The V and J ends lost 5 bases and 3 bases, in that order; junction bases with no gene match: 17. The CDR3 contains 18 residues. CDR1 is SGHTA and CDR2 is FQGNSA in the germline V gene. CDR3 DNA: TGTGCCAGCAGCCCGGTTCCGGGACTAAGATTAAGGACAGATACGCAGTATTTT. As protein: CASSPVPGLRLRTDTQYF. Full variable domain (rest looked up from reference TRBV7-2 and TRBJ2-3): GAGVSQSPSNKVTEKGKDVELRCDPISGHTALYWYRQSLGQGLEFLIYFQGNSAPDKSGLPSDRFSAERTGGSVSTLTIQRTQQEDSAVYLCASSPVPGLRLRTDTQYFGPGTRLTVL.

This sequence joins TRBV11-3 and TRBJ2-7; D call uncertain. The CDR3 runs 13 residues. CDR1 is SGHNT, CDR2 YENEEA, per germline. The V end was cut by 3 bases, the J end by 2 bases, with 8 bases between. The CDR3 loop is CASSLTPTYEQYF. The CDR3 bases are TGTGCCAGCAGCTTGACACCTACCTACGAGCAGTACTTC.